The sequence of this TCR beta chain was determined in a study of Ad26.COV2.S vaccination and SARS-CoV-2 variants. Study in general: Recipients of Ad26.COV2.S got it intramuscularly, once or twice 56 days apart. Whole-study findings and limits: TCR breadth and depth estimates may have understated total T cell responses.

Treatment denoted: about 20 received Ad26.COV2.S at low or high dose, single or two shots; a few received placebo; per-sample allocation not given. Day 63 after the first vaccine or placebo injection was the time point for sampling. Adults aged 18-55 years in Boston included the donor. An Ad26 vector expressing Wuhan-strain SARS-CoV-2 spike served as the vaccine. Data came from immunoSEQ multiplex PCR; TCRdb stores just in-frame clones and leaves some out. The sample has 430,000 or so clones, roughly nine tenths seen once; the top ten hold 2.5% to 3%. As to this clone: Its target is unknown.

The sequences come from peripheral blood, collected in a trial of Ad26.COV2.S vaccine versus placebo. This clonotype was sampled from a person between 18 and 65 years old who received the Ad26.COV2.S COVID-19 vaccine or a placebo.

CDR3 sequence: CASSRDFSGELFF. CDR3 coding DNA: TGTGCCAGTAGTAGGGATTTCTCCGGGGAGCTGTTTTTT. The chain has TRBV19 and TRBJ2-2; D uncertain. Germline loops: CDR1 LNHDA, CDR2 SQIVND (reference sequence). V was clipped by 4 bases and J by 6 bases, with 9 bases between them. This CDR3 spans 13 amino acids.